These 7 T cell receptor beta chains were all obtained from the same sample, sequenced in a study of T cell responses to AZD1222 COVID-19 vaccine. The method was immunoSEQ multiplex PCR; TCRdb's version includes in-frame clones alone and lacks a portion of them. The sample consists of about 150,000 clones, less than 90% of them appearing once. Here the sequenced sample was peripheral blood, taken on day 0 of MenACWY control vaccination. All receptors come from an adult in good health.

This chain connects TRBV18 to TRBJ1-5; D not certain. Looked up from germline, CDR1 is KGHSH and CDR2 is LQKENI. The CDR3 contains 12 residues. Trimming took 5 bases from V and 4 from J, leaving 6 bases between them. CDR3 in DNA: TGTGCCAGCTCAGGGGAGAATCAGCCCCAGCATTTT. Encoded protein: CASSGENQPQHF.

The chain has TRBV6-5 and TRBJ1-1, with 7 bases identical to TRBD1. The CDR3 has 14 amino acids. Germline CDR1 and CDR2: MNHEY and SVGAGI. The V segment lost 7 bases and the J segment 1 base; nucleotides outside the gene matches: 6. The CDR3 DNA reads TGTGCCAGCACCCCTGGGACAGAGAACACTGAAGCTTTCTTT. Its translation is CASTPGTENTEAFF.

V gene TRBV4-1 combines with J gene TRBJ2-7; perhaps TRBD1 as D (6 bases). Trimming removed 3 bases at V and 2 bases at J, with 8 bases between. Germline loops: CDR1 MGHRA, CDR2 YSYEKL. The CDR3 runs 13 residues. In DNA form, the CDR3 reads TGCGCCAGCAGCCAGGGGACACCCTACGAGCAGTACTTC. This translates into CASSQGTPYEQYF.

V usage is TRBV10-3 and J usage is TRBJ2-1, with a tentative D call TRBD2 (6 bases). From germline, CDR1 is ENHRY and CDR2 SYGVKD. The CDR3 sequence is 12 residues long. Trimming took off 11 bases at V and 2 bases at J, with 10 bases between the two ends. The CDR3 bases are TGTGCCGTCCGGGGGACCTACAATGAGCAGTTCTTC. As protein: CAVRGTYNEQFF.

This clone was observed a handful of times. The genes are TRBV25-1 and TRBJ2-5; 8 bases align to TRBD2. In germline, CDR1 is MGHDK, CDR2 SYGVNS. V shed 1 base, J shed 1 base, and the junction held 2 bases outside the gene matches. The CDR3 sequence is 15 residues long. The chain's CDR3 is CASSEFGGAQETQYF. CDR3 nucleotides: TGTGCCAGCAGTGAATTCGGGGGGGCCCAAGAGACCCAGTACTTC.

With respect to this clone: One junction end disagrees with the germline gene, perhaps due to a read error. This chain connects TRBV27 to TRBJ1-3; D remains ambiguous. The length of the CDR3 is 13 residues. Germline V gene lookup returns CDR1 MNHEY and CDR2 SMNVEV (reference sequence). This CDR3 reads CASSLSLGSTIYF. The CDR3 nucleotides are TGTGCCAGCAGTCTATCCTTGGGCTCCACCATATATTTT.

The rearrangement uses TRBV9 and TRBJ2-3; TRBD2 aligns across 11 bases. V shed 3 bases, J shed 8 bases, and the junction held 8 bases outside the gene matches. This CDR3 is 15 amino acids long. CDR1 and CDR2 (germline): SGDLS, YYNGEE. The CDR3 bases are TGTGCCAGCAGCGGACTAGCGGGGACGCAACGTACGCAGTATTTT. This gives the protein CASSGLAGTQRTQYF.